This T cell receptor (beta chain) was sequenced for a study of cytomegalovirus exposure and HLA in healthy donors. Study background: Of all 400 or so donors who were genotyped, 70% to 85% belonged to the Caucasian-associated ancestry cluster. Findings of the study overall: Later findings reportedly placed an Asian-associated ancestry cluster below the approximately 650-donor mean for N-insertions.

Note on this clone: Antigen unknown.

This CDR3 is built from 15 residues. Germline V gene sequence: CDR1 MNHNS, CDR2 SASEGT. V lost 6 bases to trimming and J lost 4 bases; unmatched junction nucleotides: 7. The primer mix had 60 Vbeta and 13 Jbeta primers. Sequencing used immunoSEQ multiplex PCR; TCRdb keeps in-frame clones, though not all of them. Its clone listing holds 120,000 to 150,000 clones. The sample taken for sequencing was PBMCs. The chain is built from TRBV6-1 and TRBJ2-7; 12 bases fit TRBD2. This TCR derives from a middle-aged man in good health and CMV-seronegative. CDR3 protein: CASSPSGGGGYEQYF. DNA for the CDR3: TGTGCCAGCAGCCCTAGCGGGGGGGGTGGGTACGAGCAGTACTTC.